This T cell receptor beta chain was sequenced for a study of shared clonotypes between healthy human individuals. Remarks on this clone: The sample contains more than one DNA sequence encoding this CDR3.

Germline loops: CDR1 SGHNT, CDR2 YYREEE (reference sequence). V shed 3 bases and J shed 2 bases, with 11 bases lying between them. The CDR3 loop spans 14 amino acids. Per the original data handling: Filtering differed for immunoSEQ, which gave only junction sequences without quality scores. The data were produced by immunoSEQ multiplex PCR, yet TCRdb's version contains in-frame clones alone and is incomplete. From that table come the V and J calls and clone size; the DNA was used to work out D and trimming. The sample includes around 1.5 million clones, 95% to 99% seen only once; the top ten take approximately 0.45%.

This TCR was recovered from a young man in good health. V is TRBV5-4 and J is TRBJ2-5, with TRBD2 as a possible D gene (7 bases). Sequencing was carried out using naive CD4+ T cells sorted from blood. Sample subset: CD45RA+ positively selected. The CDR3 nucleotides are TGTGCCAGCAGCTCGAGGGGGGGGCAAGAGACCCAGTACTTC. This codes for CASSSRGGQETQYF.